Presented here are 16 T cell receptor beta chains from one specimen sequenced in a study of CD8+CD57+ T cells in acquired aplastic anemia. The template for TCR beta VDJ and CDR3 sequence profiling was genomic DNA. TCRdb redid the calling of the reads with MiXCR, one entry per CDR3 protein. The profile shows over 150,000 distinct CDR3 sequences, about 53% of them singletons. The sequenced sample was sorted CD4+, CD8+, or CD8+CD57+ T cells (not recorded which) from PBMCs. The receptors here all came from a human donor in good health, serving as a control.

This clonotype was seen more than once but under ten times. The chain joins TRBV18 to TRBJ1-1; D unresolved. The CDR3 runs 13 residues. V was trimmed by 2 bases and J by 3 bases, leaving 7 bases between them. Germline V CDR1 and CDR2: KGHSH, LQKENI. The CDR3 sequence: CASSPSRDTEAFF. The CDR3 DNA reads TGTGCCAGCTCACCATCACGAGACACTGAAGCTTTCTTT.

This clonotype was observed a few times. The chain links TRBV10-2 to TRBJ1-1, with 9 positions matching TRBD1. The length of the CDR3 is 13 residues. Germline CDR1 reads WSHSY; CDR2 reads SAAADI. J gave up 7 bases and V 7 bases, and 7 bases lay outside the gene matches. The CDR3 loop is CASNAGTGLEAFF. Written as DNA, the CDR3 is TGCGCCAGCAACGCCGGGACAGGGCTTGAAGCTTTCTTT.

This clonotype was seen ten or more times. The rearrangement joins TRBV20-1 to TRBJ2-2; 7 positions agree with TRBD2. Germline values: CDR1 DFQATT, CDR2 SNEGSKA (reference sequence). The V segment lost 3 bases and the J segment 0 bases; nucleotides outside the gene matches: 1. CDR3 length: 14 amino acids. As DNA, the CDR3 is TGCAGTGCTAGGGGGAGGGCGAACACCGGGGAGCTGTTTTTT. This gives the protein CSARGRANTGELFF.

To note about this clonotype: A read error may account for a junction end that differs from germline. The gene calls are TRBV7-3 and TRBJ2-5; 7 nucleotides agree with TRBD1. Germline CDR1 reads SGHTA; CDR2 reads FQGTGA. The CDR3 contains 14 residues. The CDR3 protein is CASSPRDRQETQHF. The CDR3 nucleotides are TGCGCCAGCAGCCCCCGGGACAGACAAGAGACCCAGCACTTC.

This rearrangement joins TRBV2 to TRBJ2-7; 7 bases line up with TRBD1. V was pared by 3 bases and J by 0 bases, with 5 bases of the junction left unmatched. Per the germline V gene, CDR1 is SNHLY and CDR2 is FYNNEI. This CDR3 spans 15 amino acids. The CDR3 DNA reads as TGTGCCAGCAGTGACAGGGGGACAATCTCCTACGAGCAGTACTTC. Translating it yields CASSDRGTISYEQYF.

This clonotype was seen a handful of times. V gene TRBV20-1 combines with J gene TRBJ1-6; TRBD1 is a possible D gene (5 bases). Germline V lookup: CDR1 DFQATT, CDR2 SNEGSKA (reference sequence). The V and J ends lost 6 bases and 7 bases respectively, with 10 bases between them. The CDR3 contains 12 residues. The CDR3 DNA is TGCAGTGCAGAACAGGAAAATTCACCCCTCCACTTT. Its protein is CSAEQENSPLHF.

V gene TRBV28 combines with J gene TRBJ1-2, with D possibly TRBD1 on 5 matching bases. Germline V lookup: CDR1 MDHEN, CDR2 SYDVKM. The CDR3 runs 14 residues. Trimming shortened V by 6 bases and J by 7 bases, and 18 bases separated the two germline ends. CDR3 in amino acids: CASRRLATAFGYTF. The CDR3, as DNA: TGTGCCAGCAGGAGGCTCGCGACAGCTTTTGGCTACACCTTC.

As for this clonotype: An end of the junction does not agree with germline; a read error may underlie this. This chain joins TRBV7-6 and TRBJ2-1; 11 bases are shared with TRBD2. Germline V CDR1 and CDR2: SGHVS, FNYEAQ. CDR3 length equals 16 residues. Here the CDR3 DNA reads TGCGCCAGCAGCCGGATAGCGGGGGGGCGACGCAATGAGCAGTTCTTC. Translation gives CASSRIAGGRRNEQFF.

In this sample, this clonotype turned up many times. The chain is built from TRBV11-2 and TRBJ2-1, with 13 positions matching TRBD2. Germline V gene data show CDR1 as SGHAT and CDR2 as FQNNGV. V dropped 4 bases and J dropped 4; count of bases not matched to a gene: 4. There are 16 residues in the CDR3. CDR3 nucleotides: TGTGCCAGCAGCTCCCGGACTAGCGGGGGATACAATGAGCAGTTCTTC. Translating gives CASSSRTSGGYNEQFF.

This clonotype occurred many times. This chain uses TRBV19 with TRBJ2-7; TRBD2 matches 8 bases. CDR3 size: 14 residues. Germline CDR1 and CDR2: LNHDA and SQIVND (reference sequence). Unmatched junction bases numbered 7, after V lost 7 bases and J lost 2 bases. The CDR3 is CASTLTSGAYEQYF. The CDR3 DNA reads as TGTGCCAGTACCCTCACTAGCGGTGCCTACGAGCAGTACTTC.

This clonotype was observed many times. V usage is TRBV7-9 and J usage is TRBJ1-1; 10 nucleotides line up with TRBD1. The CDR3 has 18 residues. V lost 3 bases, J lost 1 base, and 11 bases stayed unmatched. Germline loops: CDR1 SEHNR, CDR2 FQNEAQ (reference sequence). In DNA, the CDR3 is TGTGCCAGCAGCTTGGGACCCGACAGGGGGCAATGGAACACTGAAGCTTTCTTT. Protein sequence: CASSLGPDRGQWNTEAFF.

The sample holds one count of this clonotype. V and J are TRBV25-1 and TRBJ2-5; 10 positions agree with TRBD1. The CDR3 is 15 amino acids. CDR1 and CDR2 (germline): MGHDK, SYGVNS. Losses at the gene ends were 6 bases for V and 6 bases for J; bases not matched to a gene: 10. The CDR3 DNA follows: TGTGCCAGCAGCCAAATGACAGGGGGCGTACAGACCCAGTACTTC. Translation gives CASSQMTGGVQTQYF. The whole variable domain, filled in from reference TRBV25-1 and TRBJ2-5, reads EADIYQTPRYLVIGTGKKITLECSQTMGHDKMYWYQQDPGMELHLIHYSYGVNSTEKGDLSSESTVSRIRTEHFPLTLESARPSHTSQYLCASSQMTGGVQTQYFGPGTRLLVL.

This clonotype was seen a few times. This rearrangement joins TRBV19 to TRBJ2-7; 8 nucleotides line up with TRBD1. Germline values: CDR1 LNHDA, CDR2 SQIVND (reference sequence). The CDR3 length is 13 residues. Germline trimming cut 6 bases from V and 3 bases from J; bases unmatched to any gene: 4. CDR3 sequence: CASRGQGVYEQYF. In nucleotides, the CDR3 is TGTGCCAGTAGAGGACAGGGTGTCTACGAGCAGTACTTC.

This clonotype showed up many times. The CDR3 nucleotides read TGTGCCAGTAGTACCCGGGACAGTCACTCTGGAAACACCATATATTTT. Its translation: CASSTRDSHSGNTIYF. The chain is built from TRBV19 and TRBJ1-3; 7 positions agree with TRBD1. V gave up 4 bases and J gave up 0 bases; unmatched junction bases: 6. This CDR3 region has 16 residues. Germline CDR1 and CDR2: LNHDA and SQIVND (reference sequence).

The chain carries TRBV7-7 and TRBJ2-7; weak D call: TRBD1 (5 bases). Germline lookup yields CDR1 SSHAT and CDR2 FNYEAQ (reference sequence). V shed 5 bases and J shed 5 bases, with 13 bases lying between them. This CDR3 has 13 amino acids. The CDR3 DNA is TGTGCCAGCAGCACAGGTCTGAAGGACGAGCAGTACTTC. Its protein is CASSTGLKDEQYF.

This clonotype was recorded at least ten times. The rearrangement links TRBV7-9 to TRBJ1-2; 12 nucleotides match TRBD1. Looked up from germline, CDR1 is SEHNR and CDR2 is FQNEAQ (reference sequence). This CDR3 region has 16 residues. V lost 1 base to trimming and J lost 8 bases; unmatched junction nucleotides: 8. CDR3 sequence: CASSLGVGQGAKGYTF. In DNA, the CDR3 is TGTGCCAGCAGCTTAGGCGTGGGACAGGGGGCGAAGGGCTACACCTTC.